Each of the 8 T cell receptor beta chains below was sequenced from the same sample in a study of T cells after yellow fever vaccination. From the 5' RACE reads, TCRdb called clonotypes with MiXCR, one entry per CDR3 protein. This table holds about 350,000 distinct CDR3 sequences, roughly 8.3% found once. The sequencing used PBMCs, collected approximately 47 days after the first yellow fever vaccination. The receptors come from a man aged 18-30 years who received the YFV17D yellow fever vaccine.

Here the CDR3 reads CSVDSSEYGYTF. The CDR3 DNA sequence: TGCAGCGTTGACAGTTCCGAGTATGGCTACACCTTC. The genes are TRBV29-1 and TRBJ1-2, with D unresolved. The germline V gene encodes CDR1 SQVTM and CDR2 ANQGSEA. The ends were cut back, 3 bases at V and 5 bases at J, with 10 bases in the middle. The CDR3 length is 12 residues. The full variable domain, in which reference TRBV29-1 and TRBJ1-2 provide the parts outside the CDR3, is SAVISQKPSRDICQRGTSLTIQCQVDSQVTMMFWYRQQPGQSLTLIATANQGSEATYESGFVIDKFPISRPNLTFSTLTVSNMSPEDSSIYLCSVDSSEYGYTFGSGTRLTVV.

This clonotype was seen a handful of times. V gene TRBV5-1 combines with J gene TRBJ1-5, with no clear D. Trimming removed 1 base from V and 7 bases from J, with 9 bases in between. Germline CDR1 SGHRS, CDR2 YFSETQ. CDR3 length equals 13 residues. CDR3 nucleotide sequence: TGCGCCAGCAGCTTGAACCCGGGCCAGCCCCAGCATTTT. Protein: CASSLNPGQPQHF.

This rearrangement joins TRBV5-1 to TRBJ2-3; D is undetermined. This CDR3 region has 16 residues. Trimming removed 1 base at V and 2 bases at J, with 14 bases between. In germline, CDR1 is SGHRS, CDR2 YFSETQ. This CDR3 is CASSLSITIYTDTQYF. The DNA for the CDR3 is TGCGCCAGCAGCTTGTCTATTACCATCTACACAGATACGCAGTATTTT.

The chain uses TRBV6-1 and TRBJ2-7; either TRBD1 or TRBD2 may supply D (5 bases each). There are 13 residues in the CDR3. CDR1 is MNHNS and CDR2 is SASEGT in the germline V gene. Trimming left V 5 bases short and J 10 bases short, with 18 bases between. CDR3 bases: TGTGCCAGCAGTACCATACAGGTACCGGGACAGTACGTC. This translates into CASSTIQVPGQYV.

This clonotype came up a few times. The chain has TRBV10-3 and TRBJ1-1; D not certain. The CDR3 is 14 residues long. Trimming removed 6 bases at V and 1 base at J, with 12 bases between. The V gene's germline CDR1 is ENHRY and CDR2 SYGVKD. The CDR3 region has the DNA TGTGCCATCAGCCGAAAGGTCGAGAACACTGAAGCTTTCTTT. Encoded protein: CAISRKVENTEAFF.

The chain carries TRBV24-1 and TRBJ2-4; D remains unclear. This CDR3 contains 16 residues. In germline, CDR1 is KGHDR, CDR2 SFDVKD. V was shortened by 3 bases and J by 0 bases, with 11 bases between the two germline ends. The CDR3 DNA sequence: TGTGCCACCAGTGATGGGTCAAGCCTAGCCAAAAACATTCAGTACTTC. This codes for CATSDGSSLAKNIQYF.

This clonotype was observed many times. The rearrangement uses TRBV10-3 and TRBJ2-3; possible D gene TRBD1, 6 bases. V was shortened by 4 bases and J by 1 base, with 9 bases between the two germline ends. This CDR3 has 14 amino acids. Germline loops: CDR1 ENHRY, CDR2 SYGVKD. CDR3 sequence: CAISVGAGTDTQYF. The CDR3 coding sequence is TGTGCCATCAGTGTGGGGGCCGGCACAGATACGCAGTATTTT.

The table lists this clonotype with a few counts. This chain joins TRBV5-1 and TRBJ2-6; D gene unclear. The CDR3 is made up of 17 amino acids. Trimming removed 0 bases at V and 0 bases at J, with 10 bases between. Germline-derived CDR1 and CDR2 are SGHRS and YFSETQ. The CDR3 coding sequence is TGCGCCAGCAGCTTGGTCCCAGGCCTCTCTGGGGCCAACGTCCTGACTTTC. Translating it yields CASSLVPGLSGANVLTF.